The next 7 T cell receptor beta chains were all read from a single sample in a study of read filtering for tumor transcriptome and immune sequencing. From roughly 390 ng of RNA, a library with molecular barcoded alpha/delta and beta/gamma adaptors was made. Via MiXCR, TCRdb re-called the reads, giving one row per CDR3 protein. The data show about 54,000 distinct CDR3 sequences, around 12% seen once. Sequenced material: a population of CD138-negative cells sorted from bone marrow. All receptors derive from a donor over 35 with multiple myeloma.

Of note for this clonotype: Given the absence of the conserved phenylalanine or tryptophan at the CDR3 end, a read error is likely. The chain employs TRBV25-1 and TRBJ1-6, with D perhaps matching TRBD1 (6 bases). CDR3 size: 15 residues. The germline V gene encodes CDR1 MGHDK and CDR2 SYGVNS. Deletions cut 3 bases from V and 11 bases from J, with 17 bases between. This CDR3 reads CASSEDKGVNPPLHL. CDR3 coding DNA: TGTGCCAGCAGTGAGGACAAGGGGGTCAATCCACCCCTCCACCTT.

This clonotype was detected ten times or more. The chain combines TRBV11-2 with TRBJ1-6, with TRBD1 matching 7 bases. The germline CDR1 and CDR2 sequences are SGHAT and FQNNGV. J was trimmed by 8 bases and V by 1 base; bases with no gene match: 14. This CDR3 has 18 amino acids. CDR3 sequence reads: CASSLGRWTNRGDSPLHF. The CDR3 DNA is TGTGCCAGCAGCTTAGGAAGGTGGACAAACAGGGGAGATTCACCCCTCCACTTT.

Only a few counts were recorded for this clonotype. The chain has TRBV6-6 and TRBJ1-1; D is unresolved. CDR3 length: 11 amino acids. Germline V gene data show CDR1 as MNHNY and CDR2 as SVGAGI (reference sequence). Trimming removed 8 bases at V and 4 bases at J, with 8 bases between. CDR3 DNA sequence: TGTGCCAGCTTTCAGAGCACTGAAGCTTTCTTT. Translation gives CASFQSTEAFF.

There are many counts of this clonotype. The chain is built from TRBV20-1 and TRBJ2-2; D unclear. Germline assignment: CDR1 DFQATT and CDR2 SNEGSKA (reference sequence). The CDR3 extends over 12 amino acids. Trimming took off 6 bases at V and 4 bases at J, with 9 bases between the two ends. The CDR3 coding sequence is TGCAGTGCCTTCACAGCCACCGGGGAGCTGTTTTTT. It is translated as CSAFTATGELFF.

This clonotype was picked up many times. The CDR3 sequence: CASSSGANTGELFF. The CDR3 DNA follows: TGTGCCAGCAGTTCTGGGGCGAACACCGGGGAGCTGTTTTTT. The chain joins TRBV28 to TRBJ2-2; D unresolved. CDR1 MDHEN and CDR2 SYDVKM come from the germline V gene. V was clipped by 4 bases and J by 0 bases, with 6 bases between them. The CDR3 is 14 amino acids.

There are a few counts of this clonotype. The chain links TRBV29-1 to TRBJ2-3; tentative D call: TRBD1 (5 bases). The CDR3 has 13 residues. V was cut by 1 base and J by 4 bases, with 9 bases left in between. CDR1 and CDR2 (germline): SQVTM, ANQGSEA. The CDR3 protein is CSVEGGDADTQYF. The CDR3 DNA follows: TGCAGCGTTGAAGGGGGCGACGCAGATACGCAGTATTTT.

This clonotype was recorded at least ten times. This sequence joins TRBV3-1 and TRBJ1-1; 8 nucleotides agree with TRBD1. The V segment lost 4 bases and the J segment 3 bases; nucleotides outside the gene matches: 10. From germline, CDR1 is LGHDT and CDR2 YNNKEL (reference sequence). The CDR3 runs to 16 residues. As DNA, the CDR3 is TGTGCCAGCAGCCCAACTTGGACAGGGCGGGACACTGAAGCTTTCTTT. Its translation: CASSPTWTGRDTEAFF.